This T cell receptor (beta chain) originates from a study of immune heterogeneity within non-small cell lung tumors. The wider study: Classification of the tumors gave a handful of squamous cell carcinomas, about 10 non-squamous carcinomas and 1 not otherwise specified. Regarding the study as a whole: Correlation analysis showed that local T-cell clonality was moderately but significantly associated with local tumor mutational burden (R approximately 0.36). Tumor sites in a patient shared identical dominant CDR3 beta clonotypes and also carried site-unique high-frequency clones.

Bulk tumor gDNA, roughly 600 ng per sample, served as the TCR template. In surgery, several biopsies were collected from each primary tumor at widely spaced sites. The cohort was untreated, with newly diagnosed non-small cell lung cancer undergoing curative surgery. Donation came from patients with newly diagnosed non-small cell lung cancer who were having surgery with curative intent. A multiplex PCR containing 32 V primers and 13 J primers was used to amplify TCR beta CDR3. Using its own MiXCR run on the multiplex PCR reads, TCRdb lists one record per CDR3 protein. The data contain about 4,300 distinct CDR3 sequences, around 24% of them seen just once; the ten biggest clones take up over 7.5%. Comments on this clonotype: The antigen is unknown. One end of the junction fails to match germline, which may point to a read error.

The CDR3 consists of 14 residues. From germline, CDR1 is SGHDN and CDR2 FVKESK. The material sequenced was lung tumor tissue. The receptor was isolated from a middle-aged man with non-small cell lung cancer. The rearrangement links TRBV14 to TRBJ2-3; TRBD2 agrees at 7 bases. The CDR3 spells CASNQDPGLDTQYF. The CDR3 nucleotides read TGTGCCAGCAACCAAGACCCTGGACTAGATACGCAGTATTTC.